A single TCR beta chain is shown here with its context. This record comes from a study of cytomegalovirus exposure and HLA in healthy donors. Study in general: As released early, the data held 75 million to 90 million unique TCRs from HLA-typed donors.

V shed 2 bases and J 0 bases; nucleotides not matched to a gene: 6. The germline gives CDR1 MNHEY, CDR2 SVGAGI. The CDR3 covers 16 residues. The PCR employed 60 Vbeta primers together with 13 Jbeta primers. Generated by immunoSEQ multiplex PCR, the TCRdb table keeps only in-frame clones and is missing some. The profile shows over 110,000 clones, approximately 83% of them singletons. Specimen: PBMCs. This sequence was found in a male donor in good health and CMV-seronegative. The rearrangement links TRBV6-5 to TRBJ2-5, with 7 bases lining up with TRBD2. The CDR3 loop reads CASSYTSAYYQETQYF. The CDR3 coding sequence is TGTGCCAGCAGTTACACTAGCGCTTACTACCAAGAGACCCAGTACTTC.